These 14 T cell receptor beta chains were all obtained from the same sample, sequenced in a study of shared clonotypes between healthy human individuals. Measured with immunoSEQ multiplex PCR; TCRdb has only the in-frame clones, and not every one. The sample has about 450,000 clones, about 80% seen once. Sequencing was performed on PBMCs. These receptors originate from a woman in her 40s in good health. Some clones in this sample may be carry-over from other donors' samples.

This chain joins TRBV28 and TRBJ1-2; D gene unclear. The CDR3 sequence is 14 residues long. Looked up from germline, CDR1 is MDHEN and CDR2 is SYDVKM. V lost 1 base and J 4 bases, leaving 10 bases between the germline ends. CDR3 in amino acids: CASSLLGHGYGYTF. The CDR3 coding sequence is TGTGCCAGCAGTTTATTGGGCCATGGCTATGGCTACACCTTC.

The chain uses TRBV11-2 and TRBJ2-3; 13 positions match TRBD2. The CDR3 totals 16 residues. The junction had 4 bases not matched to a gene; V was cut back by 1 base and J by 6 bases. Germline V gene lookup returns CDR1 SGHAT and CDR2 FQNNGV. The CDR3 spells CASSLGKTSGRDTQYF. The DNA for the CDR3 is TGTGCCAGCAGCTTAGGGAAGACTAGCGGGAGGGATACGCAGTATTTT.

V usage is TRBV30 and J usage is TRBJ1-2; unclear D gene. CDR3 length: 14 residues. Trimming cost V 3 bases and J 4 bases, with 15 bases left between them. The germline CDR1 and CDR2 sequences are GTSNPN and SVGIG (reference sequence). CDR3 loop: CAWSSTLDVYGYTF. The CDR3 DNA sequence: TGTGCCTGGAGCTCGACACTGGATGTCTATGGCTACACCTTC.

The chain joins TRBV4-2 to TRBJ2-7; 9 positions match TRBD2. Unmatched junction bases numbered 14, after V lost 2 bases and J lost 0 bases. The CDR3 has 19 amino acids. The germline V gene encodes CDR1 LGHNA and CDR2 YNFKEQ. In nucleotides, the CDR3 is TGTGCCAGCAGCCAAAAGTTAGCGGGAGTCACCAGGAGCTCCTACGAGCAGTACTTC. This encodes CASSQKLAGVTRSSYEQYF.

The chain couples TRBV11-1 to TRBJ2-5; D gene uncertain. Germline CDR1 SGHAT, CDR2 FQDESV (reference sequence). Trimming removed 0 bases at V and 5 bases at J, with 7 bases between. This CDR3 contains 13 residues. CDR3 bases: TGTGCCAGCAGCTTAGCGGGTGGGGAGACCCAGTACTTC. Protein sequence: CASSLAGGETQYF.

The rearrangement links TRBV10-2 to TRBJ2-5; a weak D match, TRBD1 (5 bases). CDR3 length equals 16 residues. The V and J ends lost 0 bases and 5 bases respectively, with 16 bases between them. CDR1 and CDR2 from the germline V gene are WSHSY and SAAADI. The CDR3 coding sequence is TGCGCCAGCAGTGAGTCGTGGGTAACGGCAGGGGAGACCCAGTACTTC. This sequence encodes CASSESWVTAGETQYF.

V gene TRBV9 combines with J gene TRBJ2-1, with D tentatively TRBD1 (5 bases). This CDR3 comprises 14 residues. V gave up 6 bases and J gave up 5 bases, with 15 bases separating them. CDR1 and CDR2 (germline): SGDLS, YYNGEE. The CDR3 nucleotides read TGTGCCAGCAATGAGGCGGACAACCACAATGAGCAGTTCTTC. Amino acid sequence: CASNEADNHNEQFF.

The chain uses TRBV19 and TRBJ1-5; tentatively, D is TRBD1 (5 bases). CDR3 size: 18 residues. Germline V CDR1 and CDR2: LNHDA, SQIVND (reference sequence). Trimming cost V 4 bases and J 3 bases, with 22 bases left between them. The CDR3 region is CASSSPPGTARFNQPQHF. In DNA, the CDR3 is TGTGCCAGTAGTAGCCCTCCGGGGACCGCACGCTTCAATCAGCCCCAGCATTTT. The variable domain in full, completed from reference TRBV19 and TRBJ1-5, reads DGGITQSPKYLFRKEGQNVTLSCEQNLNHDAMYWYRQDPGQGLRLIYYSQIVNDFQKGDIAEGYSVSREKKESFPLTVTSAQKNPTAFYLCASSSPPGTARFNQPQHFGDGTRLSIL.

The J gene is TRBJ2-6, the V gene TRBV7-3, with D unclear. CDR3 length equals 14 residues. CDR1 SGHTA and CDR2 FQGTGA come from the germline V gene. V dropped 5 bases and J dropped 3 bases, with 8 bases sitting between them. CDR3 region: CASSPPVGANVLTF. The CDR3, as DNA: TGTGCCAGCAGCCCCCCGGTTGGGGCCAACGTCCTGACTTTC.

This clone was counted once. CDR3 in DNA: TGTGCCAGCAGTTACACACAGGGGGGAACTTCCTACGAGCAGTACTTC. Translation gives CASSYTQGGTSYEQYF. The V and J genes are TRBV6-6 and TRBJ2-7, with 8 bases matching TRBD1. Per germline, CDR1 MNHNY and CDR2 SVGAGI (reference sequence). This CDR3 spans 16 amino acids. V shed 2 bases and J 1 base; nucleotides not matched to a gene: 7.

The chain couples TRBV5-4 to TRBJ2-7, with 12 bases matching TRBD2. CDR1 SGHNT and CDR2 YYREEE come from the germline V gene (reference sequence). The V gene end was trimmed by 4 bases and the J gene end by 5 bases; junction bases not matched to a gene: 7. CDR3 size: 15 residues. The CDR3 region has the DNA TGTGCCAGCAGCCCTAGGACTAGCGGGATTAACGAGCAGTACTTC. It yields the protein CASSPRTSGINEQYF.

This clone was seen only once. This chain uses TRBV7-2 with TRBJ1-1; possibly TRBD1 for D (6 bases). The V end lost 0 bases, the J end lost 4 bases, and 18 bases lay between the germline ends. The germline gives CDR1 SGHTA, CDR2 FQGNSA. The CDR3 is made up of 17 amino acids. CDR3 bases: TGTGCCAGCAGCTTAGCGCTGACGGGACACTCGGTCACTGAAGCTTTCTTT. This translates into CASSLALTGHSVTEAFF.

The V gene is TRBV30, the J gene TRBJ1-3, with TRBD1 matching over 7 bases. Trimming removed 4 bases from V and 0 bases from J; junction bases left unmatched: 9. Per the germline V gene, CDR1 is GTSNPN and CDR2 is SVGIG (reference sequence). This CDR3 spans 16 amino acids. The CDR3: CAWNAPTGFSGNTIYF. The CDR3 bases are TGTGCCTGGAATGCCCCGACAGGGTTCTCTGGAAACACCATATATTTT.

This rearrangement joins TRBV5-1 to TRBJ1-1; no clear D gene. The CDR3 consists of 14 residues. CDR1 and CDR2 (germline): SGHRS, YFSETQ. V lost 3 bases and J 0 bases, leaving 9 bases between the germline ends. DNA of the CDR3: TGCGCCAGCAGCTCGGACGGAGTGAACACTGAAGCTTTCTTT. Translation: CASSSDGVNTEAFF.